The clone carrying this T cell receptor beta chain was counted between two and nine times. The target antigen is unknown. The data derive from a study of cytomegalovirus exposure and HLA in healthy donors. The PCR made use of 60 Vbeta and 13 Jbeta primers. Repertoires were generated with immunoSEQ multiplex PCR, while TCRdb's copy carries only in-frame clones and drops some. The table shows under 200,000 clones, with about three quarters occurring only once. Study-level results: Among the most significant clusters, several appeared linked to common viral pathogens in a later analysis. A few V segments could not be told apart, such as TRBV6-2 and TRBV6-3, and were left out.

V gave up 4 bases and J gave up 5 bases, with 16 bases separating them. The CDR3 is made up of 15 amino acids. Germline lookup yields CDR1 SGHTS and CDR2 YDEGEE. The chain uses TRBV5-8 and TRBJ1-5; D perhaps matches TRBD1 (5 bases). Sequences were obtained from PBMCs. The clonotype originates from a man between 40 and 49 years old in good health and CMV-seronegative. The CDR3 is CASSRGTSIDQPQHF. Here the CDR3 DNA reads TGTGCCAGCAGCCGCGGGACCTCTATCGATCAGCCCCAGCATTTT.